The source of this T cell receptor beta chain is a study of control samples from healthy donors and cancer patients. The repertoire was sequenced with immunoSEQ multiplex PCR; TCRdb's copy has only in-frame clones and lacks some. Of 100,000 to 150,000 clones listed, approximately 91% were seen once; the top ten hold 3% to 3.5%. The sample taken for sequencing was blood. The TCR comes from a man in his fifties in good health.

CDR3 bases: TGTGCCAGCAGCTTGGGGACTCCCTCCTACGAGCAGTACTTC. The encoded protein is CASSLGTPSYEQYF. The chain uses TRBV5-6 and TRBJ2-7; D may be TRBD2 (5 bases). CDR1 SGHDT and CDR2 YYEEEE come from the germline V gene. The CDR3 contains 14 residues. The V and J ends lost 0 bases and 0 bases respectively, with 7 bases between them.